This entry describes one T cell receptor (beta chain). The antigen is undetermined. Only in-frame clones appear in the TCRdb table, and some are missing; sequencing was by immunoSEQ multiplex PCR. The sample lists 5,000 to 7,000 clones, around 94% occurring once. This entry comes from a study of STAT3 mutations in large granular lymphocyte leukemia. Across the study: Among longitudinally sequenced T-LGLL patients, roughly half had canonical activating STAT3 mutations detected. Study-wide points: A small but highly pathogenic clone may have been missed. In T-cell large granular lymphocyte leukemia, about half of patients showed multiple immunodominant subclonotypes.

What was sequenced was peripheral blood mononuclear cells. This receptor was obtained from a man between 60 and 75 years old with T-cell large granular lymphocyte leukemia. Some clones in this sample may be carry-over from other donors' samples.

Here the CDR3 DNA reads TGCGCCAGCAGCCCAGCTCAGGCTCAGCCCCAGCATTTT. Translation: CASSPAQAQPQHF. This chain links TRBV4-3 with TRBJ1-5, with D hard to call. The CDR3 is 13 amino acids. Germline-derived CDR1 and CDR2 are LGHNA and YSLEER. The V and J ends lost 4 bases and 6 bases respectively, with 10 bases between them.